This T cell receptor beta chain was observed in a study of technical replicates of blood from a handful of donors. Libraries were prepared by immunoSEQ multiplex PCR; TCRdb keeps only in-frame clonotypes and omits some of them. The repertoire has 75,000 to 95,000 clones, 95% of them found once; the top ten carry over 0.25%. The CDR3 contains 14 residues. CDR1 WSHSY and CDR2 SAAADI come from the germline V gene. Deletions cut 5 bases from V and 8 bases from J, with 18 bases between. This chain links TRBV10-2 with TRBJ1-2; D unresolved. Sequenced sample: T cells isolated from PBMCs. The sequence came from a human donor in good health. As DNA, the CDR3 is TGCGCCAGCAGTCCCGGGGTAGTGAGTATGGGCTACACCTTC. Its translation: CASSPGVVSMGYTF.